This is a list of T cell receptor beta chains from one sample in a study of shared clonotypes between healthy human individuals. Produced via immunoSEQ multiplex PCR; TCRdb's table is partial and in-frame only. The sample records some 2,500,000 clones, 85% to 95% being singletons. Sample: naive CD4+ T cells from PBMCs. These receptors came from a man younger than 35 in good health. Some clones in this sample may be carry-over from other donors' samples. The CDR3 runs from the conserved cysteine through the conserved F or W. A D gene is named only where the DNA matches it firmly. Clone size is not always given. Where it is, it says once, few, many or a class for expanded clones.

TRBV5-1	-	-	TRBJ2-5	CASSLSSGPGAAETQYF
TRBV6-6	TRBD1	-	TRBJ2-3	CASSYDRGPTPDTQYF
TRBV28	-	-	TRBJ2-5	CASRPWGHSEGETQYF
TRBV6-1	-	-	TRBJ1-5	CASSLERGPNQPQHF
TRBV18	TRBD1	-	TRBJ1-1	CASSPSTGVNTEAFF
TRBV5-1	TRBD1	few	TRBJ2-7	CASSFGTGGHEQYF
TRBV11-3	TRBD2	-	TRBJ2-1	CASSPGTSPNEQFF
TRBV5-5	-	-	TRBJ1-1	CASSLEGQRFEAFF
TRBV18	-	-	TRBJ2-5	CASSIRGPTRETQYF
TRBV19	-	-	TRBJ1-5	CASSRQVSSQPQHF
TRBV5-4	TRBD1	-	TRBJ1-1	CASSRKQGTNTEAFF
TRBV6-5	-	-	TRBJ1-5	CASSLSYYSNQPQHF
TRBV2	-	-	TRBJ2-7	CASGKEWYEQYF
TRBV18	-	-	TRBJ1-3	CASSSASGTSLARNTIYF
TRBV27	-	-	TRBJ1-6	CASSLERENSPLHF
TRBV14	-	-	TRBJ1-1	CASSQVGVSRQAFF
TRBV2	-	-	TRBJ1-5	CASSRTDQNQPQHF
TRBV4-2	TRBD2	-	TRBJ2-1	CASSQASGPKNEQFF
TRBV7-2	TRBD2	-	TRBJ2-1	CASSRSGSHYNEQFF
TRBV5-1	-	-	TRBJ2-5	CASSYGTGETQYF
TRBV6-1	TRBD2	-	TRBJ2-7	CAIRGTKSSYEQYF
TRBV7-9	-	-	TRBJ1-3	CASSFSSASGNTIYF
TRBV6-1	TRBD1	-	TRBJ2-3	CASRDRSRSGDTQYF